This record concerns one T cell receptor beta chain sequence. In the study's own analysis: By means of reference gene primer amplification, nucleated cell counts were estimated. Data came from immunoSEQ multiplex PCR; TCRdb stores just in-frame clones and leaves some out. V, J and clone size were drawn from that table, and D and trimming were deduced from the DNA. Among about 190,000 clones listed, more than 75% were seen once. This sample is drawn from a study of blood T cell repertoires in COVID-19. The wider study: Whether acute or convalescent, the COVID-19 samples came from the United States, Italy and Spain. T cells, B-cell-depleted T cells, or PBMCs provided the cDNA or gDNA that served as material.

This TCR was recovered from a man in his forties or fifties with active or convalescent COVID-19. Input material: peripheral blood.

The CDR3 nucleotides read TGCAGCGTTTCTGTCTCTGGGGCCAACGTCCTGACTTTC. It codes for CSVSVSGANVLTF. This chain connects TRBV29-1 to TRBJ2-6; no definite D call. Trimming removed 5 bases from V and 0 bases from J, with 5 bases in between. The CDR3 has 13 residues. Germline V gene data show CDR1 as SQVTM and CDR2 as ANQGSEA.